These T cell receptor beta chains were read from a single sample in a study. TCRdb passed the multiplex PCR reads through MiXCR, listing each CDR3 protein once. Among just under 2,500 distinct CDR3 sequences listed, 2% to 3% were seen once. The sample taken for sequencing was tumor-infiltrating Tregs sorted from the breast tumor. All receptors come from a female donor with breast cancer. Each CDR3 is given with its conserved first and last residue. A D gene is named only where the DNA matches it firmly. A clone size is listed for some rows: how often the clone was seen (once, few, many), or a class if it is expanded.

J,D,V,size,CDR3,DNA
TRBJ1-2,NA,TRBV12-3/TRBV12-4,medium-sized,CASTIPGREAYGYTF,TGTGCCAGCACCATCCCCGGCAGGGAGGCGTATGGCTACACCTTC
TRBJ1-2,TRBD1,TRBV12-3/TRBV12-4,many,CASSSGQGQPPNYGYTF,TGTGCCAGCAGTTCGGGACAGGGCCAACCGCCTAACTATGGCTACACCTTC
TRBJ1-2,NA,TRBV12-5,medium-sized,CASGSGTPYGYTF,TGTGCTAGTGGTTCCGGGACACCATATGGCTACACCTTC
TRBJ1-2,NA,TRBV12-3/TRBV12-4,medium-sized,CASSLRGANYGYTF,TGTGCCAGCAGTTTGCGGGGAGCTAACTATGGCTACACCTTC
TRBJ1-2,NA,TRBV12-3/TRBV12-4,medium-sized,CASSRAGRVFDGYTF,TGTGCCAGCAGCCGTGCAGGTAGAGTCTTCGATGGCTACACCTTC
TRBJ1-2,NA,TRBV12-3/TRBV12-4,medium-sized,CASSSDRFHGYTF,TGTGCCAGCAGCTCGGACAGATTCCATGGCTACACCTTC
TRBJ1-2,NA,TRBV12-3/TRBV12-4,medium-sized,CASSYPGPYGYTF,TGTGCCAGCAGTTACCCAGGGCCTTATGGCTACACCTTC
TRBJ1-2,NA,TRBV12-3/TRBV12-4,medium-sized,CASSQGFNYGYTF,TGTGCCAGCAGTCAGGGATTCAACTATGGCTACACCTTC
TRBJ1-2,NA,TRBV12-3/TRBV12-4,many,CASSRGGYGYTF,TGTGCCAGCAGTAGGGGAGGCTATGGCTACACCTTC
TRBJ1-2,NA,TRBV12-3/TRBV12-4,medium-sized,CASSQQGSGYTF,TGTGCCAGCAGTCAACAGGGCTCTGGCTACACCTTC
TRBJ1-2,NA,TRBV12-3/TRBV12-4,medium-sized,CASSFGSSNYGYTF,TGTGCCAGCAGTTTTGGCAGCTCTAACTATGGCTACACCTTC
TRBJ1-2,TRBD1,TRBV12-3/TRBV12-4,medium-sized,CASRSGTGYGYTF,TGTGCCAGCAGATCCGGGACAGGTTATGGCTACACCTTC
TRBJ1-2,NA,TRBV12-3/TRBV12-4,medium-sized,CASRPAGAYGYTF,TGTGCCAGCAGGCCCGCAGGAGCATATGGCTACACCTTC
TRBJ1-2,NA,TRBV12-3/TRBV12-4,medium-sized,CASKPGRAVDYGYTF,TGTGCCAGCAAGCCGGGGAGGGCGGTAGACTATGGCTACACCTTC
TRBJ1-2,NA,TRBV12-3/TRBV12-4,medium-sized,CASRAGQNYGYTF,TGTGCCAGCAGGGCGGGACAAAACTATGGCTACACCTTC
TRBJ1-2,NA,TRBV12-3/TRBV12-4,medium-sized,CASSFLERSGYTF,TGTGCCAGCAGTTTCTTGGAGAGGAGTGGCTACACCTTC
TRBJ1-2,NA,TRBV12-3/TRBV12-4,medium-sized,CASSYNDGDYGYTF,TGTGCCAGCAGTTATAACGACGGGGACTATGGCTACACCTTC
TRBJ1-2,TRBD1,TRBV12-3/TRBV12-4,medium-sized,CASSSDRGNGYTF,TGTGCCAGCAGTTCCGACAGGGGTAATGGCTACACCTTC
TRBJ1-2,NA,TRBV12-3/TRBV12-4,medium-sized,CASSPRGGRPNYGYTF,TGTGCCAGCAGTCCCCGAGGAGGGCGGCCTAACTATGGCTACACCTTC
TRBJ1-2,NA,TRBV12-3/TRBV12-4,medium-sized,CASSLLGYGYTF,TGTGCCAGCAGTTTATTAGGCTATGGCTACACCTTC
TRBJ1-2,TRBD1,TRBV12-3/TRBV12-4,many,CASTKDRANGYTF,TGTGCCAGCACCAAGGACAGGGCGAATGGCTACACCTTC
TRBJ1-2,NA,TRBV12-3/TRBV12-4,large,CASSPQGTYGYTF,TGTGCCAGCAGTCCTCAGGGAACTTATGGCTACACCTTC
TRBJ1-2,TRBD1,TRBV12-3/TRBV12-4,medium-sized,CASNKGTGFFLHGYTF,TGTGCCAGCAATAAGGGGACAGGGTTCTTCCTCCATGGCTACACCTTC
TRBJ1-2,NA,TRBV12-3/TRBV12-4,medium-sized,CASRVGYGYTF,TGTGCCAGCAGGGTTGGCTATGGCTACACCTTC
TRBJ1-2,NA,TRBV12-3/TRBV12-4,medium-sized,CASSFNNIDYGYTF,TGTGCCAGCAGTTTCAATAACATTGACTATGGCTACACCTTC
TRBJ1-2,NA,TRBV12-3/TRBV12-4,many,CASTPGQGGYTF,TGTGCCAGCACGCCGGGCCAGGGTGGCTACACCTTC
TRBJ1-2,NA,TRBV12-3/TRBV12-4,medium-sized,CASSGTYVKGYTF,TGTGCCAGCAGTGGGACTTATGTAAAGGGCTACACCTTC
TRBJ1-2,NA,TRBV12-3/TRBV12-4,medium-sized,CASFGNNYGYTF,TGTGCCAGCTTTGGCAATAACTATGGCTACACCTTC
TRBJ1-2,NA,TRBV12-3/TRBV12-4,medium-sized,CASRPGFDGYTF,TGTGCCAGCAGGCCAGGTTTTGATGGCTACACCTTC
TRBJ1-2,NA,TRBV12-3/TRBV12-4,NA,CASSPSRQTNYGYTF,TGTGCCAGCAGCCCTTCTCGACAGACTAACTATGGCTACACCTTC
TRBJ1-2,TRBD1,TRBV12-3/TRBV12-4,medium-sized,CATGPAGQGIKGYGYTF,TGTGCCACTGGACCGGCGGGACAGGGTATTAAAGGGTATGGCTACACCTTC
TRBJ1-2,NA,TRBV12-3/TRBV12-4,medium-sized,CASSVTDNYGYTF,TGTGCCAGCAGTGTTACTGACAACTATGGCTACACCTTC
TRBJ1-2,TRBD1,TRBV12-3/TRBV12-4,medium-sized,CASRGQAINYGYTF,TGTGCCAGCAGGGGACAGGCTATCAACTATGGCTACACCTTC
TRBJ1-2,NA,TRBV12-3/TRBV12-4,medium-sized,CASRLGPSYGYTF,TGTGCCAGCAGACTGGGACCGAGCTATGGCTACACCTTC
TRBJ1-2,NA,TRBV12-3/TRBV12-4,medium-sized,CASSYRGQIANYGYTF,TGTGCCAGCAGTTACCGGGGACAAATAGCTAACTATGGCTACACCTTC
TRBJ1-2,NA,TRBV12-3/TRBV12-4,medium-sized,CASSPVAGNYGYTF,TGTGCCAGCAGTCCCGTTGCAGGGAACTATGGCTACACCTTC
TRBJ1-2,NA,TRBV12-3/TRBV12-4,medium-sized,CASSQWGGYTF,TGTGCCAGCAGTCAGTGGGGCGGCTACACCTTC
TRBJ1-2,NA,TRBV12-3/TRBV12-4,medium-sized,CASSPRRVGNGYTF,TGTGCCAGCAGTCCGCGCCGGGTGGGTAATGGCTACACCTTC
TRBJ1-2,TRBD1,TRBV12-3/TRBV12-4,many,CASRPGQGGYTF,TGTGCCAGCAGGCCGGGACAGGGAGGCTACACCTTC
TRBJ1-2,NA,TRBV12-3/TRBV12-4,medium-sized,CASSLVQGDGYTF,TGTGCCAGCAGTTTAGTACAGGGCGATGGCTACACCTTC
TRBJ1-2,NA,TRBV12-3/TRBV12-4,medium-sized,CASSLPGTPNYGYTF,TGTGCCAGCAGTTTACCAGGGACACCTAACTATGGCTACACCTTC
TRBJ1-2,NA,TRBV12-3/TRBV12-4,medium-sized,CASSLAAGLAYGYTF,TGTGCCAGCAGTTTAGCGGCAGGGTTGGCCTATGGCTACACCTTC
TRBJ1-2,NA,TRBV12-3/TRBV12-4,large,CASSQPDTGYTF,TGTGCCAGCAGCCAACCCGACACTGGCTACACCTTC
TRBJ1-2,NA,TRBV12-3/TRBV12-4,medium-sized,CASRPGTGYGYTF,TGTGCCAGCCGCCCCGGGACCGGTTATGGCTACACCTTC
TRBJ1-2,TRBD1,TRBV12-3/TRBV12-4,medium-sized,CASSLRRQGGYGYTF,TGTGCCAGCAGTTTAAGGAGACAGGGAGGGTATGGCTACACCTTC
TRBJ1-2,TRBD1,TRBV12-3/TRBV12-4,medium-sized,CASRVEDRGRSYGYTF,TGTGCCAGCAGGGTTGAGGACAGGGGAAGGAGCTATGGCTACACCTTC
TRBJ1-2,NA,TRBV12-3/TRBV12-4,medium-sized,CASSSYRVRSYGYTF,TGTGCCAGCAGTTCATACAGGGTCCGAAGTTATGGCTACACCTTC
TRBJ1-2,NA,TRBV12-3/TRBV12-4,medium-sized,CASSPSGTLPDYGYTF,TGTGCCAGCAGTCCCTCAGGGACTTTGCCCGATTATGGCTACACCTTC
TRBJ1-2,TRBD1,TRBV12-3/TRBV12-4,medium-sized,CASSPRQGIYGYTF,TGTGCCAGCAGTCCCCGACAGGGAATCTATGGCTACACCTTC
TRBJ1-2,NA,TRBV12-3/TRBV12-4,medium-sized,CASSFEGINGYTF,TGTGCCAGCAGTTTCGAAGGGATAAACGGCTACACCTTC
TRBJ1-2,TRBD1,TRBV12-3/TRBV12-4,medium-sized,CASSPHRGGYTF,TGTGCCAGCAGTCCCCACAGGGGTGGCTACACCTTC
TRBJ1-2,NA,TRBV12-3/TRBV12-4,medium-sized,CASSSYTQRNGYTF,TGTGCCAGCAGCTCTTACACGCAGAGGAATGGCTACACCTTC
TRBJ1-2,NA,TRBV12-3/TRBV12-4,large,CASSRDMGYGYTF,TGTGCCAGCAGTCGGGACATGGGCTATGGCTACACCTTC